This TCR beta chain was observed in a study of Ad26.COV2.S vaccination and SARS-CoV-2 variants. Concerning this clone: Its antigen is as yet unknown.

The CDR3 runs 15 residues. V lost 4 bases and J 4 bases, leaving 16 bases between the germline ends. Looked up from germline, CDR1 is LGHNA and CDR2 is YSLEER. Noted treatment: approximately 18 received Ad26.COV2.S at low or high dose, single or two shots; several received placebo; per-sample allocation not given. Material that was analyzed had been drawn on day 63 after the first vaccine or placebo injection. Within Boston, the person who donated was an adult of 18-55 years. Sequencing used immunoSEQ multiplex PCR; TCRdb keeps in-frame clones, though not all of them. Of under 550,000 clones listed, around 90% are singletons. The study's findings and limits: People who got the vaccine or the placebo had similar non-spike TCR breadth.

Sequencing used peripheral blood, obtained in a trial of Ad26.COV2.S vaccine versus placebo. This TCR came from a person between 18 and 65 years old who received the Ad26.COV2.S COVID-19 vaccine or a placebo. The chain recombines TRBV4-3 with TRBJ2-5; D is unclear. The chain's CDR3 is CASSPKSDGPETQYF. The CDR3 nucleotides are TGCGCCAGCAGCCCCAAGAGCGACGGCCCAGAGACCCAGTACTTC.